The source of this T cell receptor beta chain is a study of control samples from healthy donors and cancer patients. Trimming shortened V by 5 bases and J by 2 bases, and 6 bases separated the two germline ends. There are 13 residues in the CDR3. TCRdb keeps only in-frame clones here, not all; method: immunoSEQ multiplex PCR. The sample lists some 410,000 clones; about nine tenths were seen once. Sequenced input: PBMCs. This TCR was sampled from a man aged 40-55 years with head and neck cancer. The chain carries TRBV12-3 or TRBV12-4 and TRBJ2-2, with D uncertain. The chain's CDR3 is CASSPGNTGELFF. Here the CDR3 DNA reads TGTGCCAGCAGTCCCGGAAACACCGGGGAGCTGTTTTTT.